This T cell receptor (beta chain) was found in a study of blood T cell repertoires in COVID-19 (dated by TCRdb to about 2020). Describing the broader study: Samples covering the acute and convalescent phases of COVID-19 were provided by collaborators in the United States, Italy and Spain. The material from the prospective study consisted of cDNA or gDNA derived from T cells, B-cell-depleted T cells, or PBMCs. The dataset comprised deeply sampled blood TCRbeta repertoires from subjects exposed to, actively infected with, or recovered from COVID-19. The repertoires were made available in a free public database intended to serve as a resource for research on the immune response to SARS-CoV-2. Samples came from the ongoing ImmuneRACE study (first 160 participants) plus 1,254 subjects from 6 global collaborators. Sample metadata almost always included a de-identified subject ID, COVID-19 status, age in years and sex. Where available, HLA class I and class II types were taken from metadata supplied by the sample provider and were not determined by assay-based typing.

In the prospective study, participants were roughly 18 to 95 years old, resided in about 25 geographic areas of the United States, and were enrolled through a virtual design. In the prospective study, participants were assigned to cohorts based on the clinical history participants reported in a screening survey and a study questionnaire. For ImmuneRACE Cohort 3, a participant was defined as recovered based on two consecutive negative NP/OP PCR tests, clearance by a healthcare professional, or resolution of symptoms. In the prospective study, mobile phlebotomists collected whole blood, serum and a nasopharyngeal or oropharyngeal swab from each participant. Over an approximately 2-month period, participants in the prospective study had the option of providing additional blood draws and questionnaires. Before DNA extraction, blood samples from the prospective study were shipped at room temperature or frozen.

Reading from cysteine to phenylalanine, the CDR3 counts 12 amino acids. The CDR3 DNA has 36 bases and is translated from base 1. CDR1 and CDR2, looked up from the germline V gene (reference sequence), are GTSNPN and SVGIG. The trim is 4 bases for V and 1 base for J, with a gap of 7 bases between the germline ends. General conclusions and limits of the study: Clinical and demographic metadata were provided uncurated, with the amount varying by source and participant.

TCRbeta CDR3 regions were amplified from genomic DNA using the immunoSEQ Assay, a bias-controlled multiplex PCR. Concerning the study's data processing: The number of nucleated cells in each sample was estimated by amplification of reference gene primers within the assay. Sequence reads were collapsed and filtered to measure the absolute abundance of every unique TCRbeta CDR3 rearrangement. For each sample, productive Simpson clonality was calculated as the square root of Simpson's diversity index over productive rearrangements. This immuneACCESS table, as held by TCRdb, lists in-frame sequences with V and J called but not all clones. Of the missing ones, under half trace to an unresolved V gene in checked studies; the others have no known cause. D and trimming come from the DNA, and the V and J calls and clone size come from that table. Present in this sample are roughly 200,000 clones, 85% to 90% of which were seen just once. The top ten hold roughly 1.2% of the sample.

Comment on this clone: Its antigen specificity is not known. The input lacks base qualities; no much larger clone sits a single base away.

Sequenced: PBMCs or T cells enriched from blood (not recorded which). This TCR was sampled from a man aged 25-45 years who had recovered from COVID-19. The rearranged segments are TRBV30 and TRBJ1-1, with the D gene uncertain. In nucleotide form, the sequence is TGTGCCTGGACCGCGGGGAACACTGAAGCTTTCTTT. Translated, it gives CAWTAGNTEAFF. The full variable domain, completed from the reference TRBV30 and TRBJ1-1 proteins outside the CDR3, reads SQTIHQWPATLVQPVGSPLSLECTVEGTSNPNLYWYRQAAGRGLQLLFYSVGIGQISSEVPQNLSASRPQDRQFILSSKKLLLSDSGFYLCAWTAGNTEAFFGQGTRLTVV.